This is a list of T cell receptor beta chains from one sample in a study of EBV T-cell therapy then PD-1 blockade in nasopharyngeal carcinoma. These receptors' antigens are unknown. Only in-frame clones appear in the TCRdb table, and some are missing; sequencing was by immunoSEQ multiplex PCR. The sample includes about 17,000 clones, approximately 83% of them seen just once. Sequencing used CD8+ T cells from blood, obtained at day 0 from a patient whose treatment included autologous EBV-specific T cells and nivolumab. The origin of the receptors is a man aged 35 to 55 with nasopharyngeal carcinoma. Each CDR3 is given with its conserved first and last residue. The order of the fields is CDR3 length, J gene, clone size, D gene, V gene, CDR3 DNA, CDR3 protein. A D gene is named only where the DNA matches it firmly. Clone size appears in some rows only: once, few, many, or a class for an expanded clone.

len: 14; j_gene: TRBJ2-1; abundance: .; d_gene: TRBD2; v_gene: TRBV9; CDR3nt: TGTGCCAGCAGCGTAGCTTCGGGGGGCAATGAGCAGTTCTTC; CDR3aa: CASSVASGGNEQFF
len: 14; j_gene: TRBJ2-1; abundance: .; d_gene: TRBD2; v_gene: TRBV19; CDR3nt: TGTGCCAGTAGTGGGGGGGAGGGCTACAATGAGCAGTTCTTC; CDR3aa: CASSGGEGYNEQFF
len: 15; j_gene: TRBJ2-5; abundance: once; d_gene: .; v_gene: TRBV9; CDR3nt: TGTGCCAGCAGCGGTGGAGGGGTACCGGGAGAGACCCAGTACTTC; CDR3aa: CASSGGGVPGETQYF
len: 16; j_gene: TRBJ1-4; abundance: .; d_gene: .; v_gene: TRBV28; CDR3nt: TGTGCCAGCAGCCCCCCCCTGGGGGGGAAAGGAGAAAAACTGTTTTTT; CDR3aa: CASSPPLGGKGEKLFF
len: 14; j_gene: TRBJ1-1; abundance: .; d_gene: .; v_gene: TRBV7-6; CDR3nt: TGTGCCAGCAGCCCCGGGGGTTCGAACACTGAAGCTTTCTTT; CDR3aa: CASSPGGSNTEAFF
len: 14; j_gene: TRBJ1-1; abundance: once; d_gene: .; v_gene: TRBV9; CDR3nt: TGTGCCAGCAGCGTAGGAGGGGTGAACACTGAAGCTTTCTTT; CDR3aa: CASSVGGVNTEAFF
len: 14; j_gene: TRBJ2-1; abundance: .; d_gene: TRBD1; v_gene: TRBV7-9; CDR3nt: TGTGCCAGCAGGCGGCAGGGGGCGCGAAATGAGCAGTTCTTC; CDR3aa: CASRRQGARNEQFF
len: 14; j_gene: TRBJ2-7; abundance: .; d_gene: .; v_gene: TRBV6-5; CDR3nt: TGTGCCGGGAGAGGCGGCGGGGACCTGGGGGAGCAGTACTTC; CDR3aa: CAGRGGGDLGEQYF
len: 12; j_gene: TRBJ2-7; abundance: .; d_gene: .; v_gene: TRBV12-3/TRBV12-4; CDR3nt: TGTGCCAGCGGGCGACAACTTTACGAGCAGTACTTC; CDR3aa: CASGRQLYEQYF
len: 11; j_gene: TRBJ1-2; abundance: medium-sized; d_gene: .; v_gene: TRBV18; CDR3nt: TGTGCCAGCTCGGGGACCTTCGGCTACACCTTC; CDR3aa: CASSGTFGYTF
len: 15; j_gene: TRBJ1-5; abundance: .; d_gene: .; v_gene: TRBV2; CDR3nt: TGTGCCAGCAGTGAGAACGGCGGATCCTACCAGCCCCAGCATTTT; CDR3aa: CASSENGGSYQPQHF
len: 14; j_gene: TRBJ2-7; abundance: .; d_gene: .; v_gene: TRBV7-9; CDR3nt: TGTGCCAGCAGCTTAGAACTACAGGCTGTCGAGCAGTACTTC; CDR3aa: CASSLELQAVEQYF
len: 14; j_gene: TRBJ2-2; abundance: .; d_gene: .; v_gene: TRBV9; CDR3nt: TGTGCCAGCAGCGTAAGAGGGTATGCGGGGGAGCTGTTTTTT; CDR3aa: CASSVRGYAGELFF
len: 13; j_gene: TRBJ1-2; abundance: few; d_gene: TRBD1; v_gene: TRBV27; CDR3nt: TGTGCCAGCAGAGGACAGGGGGCAGGGGGCTACACCTTC; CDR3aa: CASRGQGAGGYTF
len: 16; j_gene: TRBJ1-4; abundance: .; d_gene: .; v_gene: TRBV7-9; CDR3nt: TGTGCCAGCAGCTTAGGGGACATTGCAACTAATGAAAAACTGTTTTTT; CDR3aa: CASSLGDIATNEKLFF
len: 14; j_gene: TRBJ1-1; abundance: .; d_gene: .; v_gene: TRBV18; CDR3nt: TGTGCCAGCTCACCATCCGACACGAACACTGAAGCTTTCTTT; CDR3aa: CASSPSDTNTEAFF
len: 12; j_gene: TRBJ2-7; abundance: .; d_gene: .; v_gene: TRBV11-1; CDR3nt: TGTGCCAGCAGCTTAGACGGCTACGAGCAGTACTTC; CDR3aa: CASSLDGYEQYF
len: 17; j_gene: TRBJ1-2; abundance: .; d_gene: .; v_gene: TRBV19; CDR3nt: TGTGCCAGTAGTATGGAGAAGCCCGGGACGGCAAACTATGGCTACACCTTC; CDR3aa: CASSMEKPGTANYGYTF
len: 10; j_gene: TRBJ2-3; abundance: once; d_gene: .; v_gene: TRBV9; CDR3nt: TGTGCCAGCAGCGAAGATACGCAGTATTTT; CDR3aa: CASSEDTQYF
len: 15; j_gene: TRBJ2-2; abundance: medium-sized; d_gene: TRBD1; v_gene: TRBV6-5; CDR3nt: TGTGCCAGCAGTTACGTGGACAGGGACACCGGGGAGCTGTTTTTT; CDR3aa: CASSYVDRDTGELFF
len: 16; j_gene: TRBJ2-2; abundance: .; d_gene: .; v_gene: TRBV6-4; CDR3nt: TGTGCCAGCAGTGACTCGTTGGACAGGAACACCGGGGAGCTGTTTTTT; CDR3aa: CASSDSLDRNTGELFF
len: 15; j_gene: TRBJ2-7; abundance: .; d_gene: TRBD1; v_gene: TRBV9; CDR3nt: TGTGCCAGCAGCGCACAGGGGCCCAGCTCCTACGAGCAGTACTTC; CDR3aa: CASSAQGPSSYEQYF
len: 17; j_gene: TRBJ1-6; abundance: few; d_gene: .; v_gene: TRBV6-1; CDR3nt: TGTGCCAGCAGTGAAACGACGCCAGGGGAAAGGGATTCACCCCTCCACTTT; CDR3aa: CASSETTPGERDSPLHF
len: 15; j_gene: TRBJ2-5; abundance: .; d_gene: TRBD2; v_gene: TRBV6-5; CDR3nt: TGTGCCAGCAGGGACGGGGGGAGGCGGGTGGAGACCCAGTACTTC; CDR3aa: CASRDGGRRVETQYF
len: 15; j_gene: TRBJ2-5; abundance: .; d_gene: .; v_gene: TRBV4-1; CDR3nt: TGCGCCAGCAGCCAAGAGGGGGCAGGGCAAGAGACCCAGTACTTC; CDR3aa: CASSQEGAGQETQYF
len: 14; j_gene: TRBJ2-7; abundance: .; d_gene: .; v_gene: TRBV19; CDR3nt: TGTGCCAGTAGTATGGGTTATAGAAACTACGAGCAGTACTTC; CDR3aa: CASSMGYRNYEQYF
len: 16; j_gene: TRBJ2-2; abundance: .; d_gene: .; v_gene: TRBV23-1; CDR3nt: TGCGCCAGCAGTCAATCTAAAAACGGATCCACCGGGGAGCTGTTTTTT; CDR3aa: CASSQSKNGSTGELFF
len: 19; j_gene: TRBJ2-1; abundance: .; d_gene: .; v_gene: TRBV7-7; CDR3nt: TGTGCCAGCAGCTTAGCCCCTAGGGGGGGGCTAAGCTCCTACAATGAGCAGTTCTTC; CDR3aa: CASSLAPRGGLSSYNEQFF
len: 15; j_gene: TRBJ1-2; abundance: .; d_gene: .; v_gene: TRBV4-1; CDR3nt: TGCGCCAGCAGCCGAGAGCGGGGGAACTACGATGGCTACACCTTC; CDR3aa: CASSRERGNYDGYTF
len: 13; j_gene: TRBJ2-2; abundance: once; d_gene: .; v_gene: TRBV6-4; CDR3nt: TGTGCCAGCAGCCAAGGGACTTCCGGGGAGCTGTTTTTT; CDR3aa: CASSQGTSGELFF
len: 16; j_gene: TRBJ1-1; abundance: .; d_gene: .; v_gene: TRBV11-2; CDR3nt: TGTGCCAGCAGCTTAGGCCCGAACCTCGGGGGCACTGAAGCTTTCTTT; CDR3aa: CASSLGPNLGGTEAFF
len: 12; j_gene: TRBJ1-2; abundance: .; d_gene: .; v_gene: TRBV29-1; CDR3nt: TGCAGCGTTGACTGGACGGGAAATGGCTGCACCTTC; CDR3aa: CSVDWTGNGCTF
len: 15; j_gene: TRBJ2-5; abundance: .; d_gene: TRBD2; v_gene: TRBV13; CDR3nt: TGTGCCAGCAGCTTACGGGGGGGCTCTCCCGGGACCCAGTACTTC; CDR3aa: CASSLRGGSPGTQYF
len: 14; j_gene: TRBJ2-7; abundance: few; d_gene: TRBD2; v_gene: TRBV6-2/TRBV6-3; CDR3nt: TGTGCCAGCAGTTACGGGACTAGCTCCTACGAGCAGTACTTC; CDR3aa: CASSYGTSSYEQYF
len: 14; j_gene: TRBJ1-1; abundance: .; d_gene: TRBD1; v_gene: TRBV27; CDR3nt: TGTGCCAGCCGAAACAGGGGGCCGAACACTGAAGCTTTCTTT; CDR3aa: CASRNRGPNTEAFF
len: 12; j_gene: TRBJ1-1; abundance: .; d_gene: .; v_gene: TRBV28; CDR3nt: TGTGCCAGCAGTTTTAGGGGAACTGAAGCTTTCTTT; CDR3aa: CASSFRGTEAFF
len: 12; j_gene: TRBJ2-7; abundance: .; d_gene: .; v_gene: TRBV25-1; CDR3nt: TGTGCCAGCATAGGCGGCTCCTACGAGCAGTACTTC; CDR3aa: CASIGGSYEQYF
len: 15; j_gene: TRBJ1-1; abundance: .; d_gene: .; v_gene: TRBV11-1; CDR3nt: TGTGCCAGCAGCTCATTCCCGGGGAGTAAAGCTGAAGCTTTCTTT; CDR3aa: CASSSFPGSKAEAFF
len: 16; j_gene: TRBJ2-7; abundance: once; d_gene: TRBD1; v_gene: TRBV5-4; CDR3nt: TGTGCCAGCAGCCCGGGCCGCGGACAGGGGCCGTACGAGCAGTACTTC; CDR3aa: CASSPGRGQGPYEQYF
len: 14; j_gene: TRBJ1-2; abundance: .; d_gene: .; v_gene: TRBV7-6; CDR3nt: TGTGCCAGCAGCTTCCGGGGCACCTCTGGAGGCTACACCTTC; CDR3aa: CASSFRGTSGGYTF
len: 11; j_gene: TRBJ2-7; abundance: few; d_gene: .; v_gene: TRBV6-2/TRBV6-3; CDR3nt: TGTGCCAGCAGCTTATCCAACGAGCAGTACTTC; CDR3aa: CASSLSNEQYF
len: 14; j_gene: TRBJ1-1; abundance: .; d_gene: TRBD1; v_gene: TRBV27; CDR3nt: TGTGCCAGCAGGCAACAGGGGAGGGACACTGAAGCTTTCTTT; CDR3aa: CASRQQGRDTEAFF
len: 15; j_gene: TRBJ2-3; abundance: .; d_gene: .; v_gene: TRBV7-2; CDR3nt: TGTGCCAGCAGCTTAGAAGTTATCAGGGAAGATACGCAGTATTTT; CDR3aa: CASSLEVIREDTQYF
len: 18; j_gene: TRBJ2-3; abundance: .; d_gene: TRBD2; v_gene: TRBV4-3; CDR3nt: TGCGCCAGCAGCCAAGGCCCGGTGCTAGCGGGCACCACAGATACGCAGTATTTT; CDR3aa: CASSQGPVLAGTTDTQYF
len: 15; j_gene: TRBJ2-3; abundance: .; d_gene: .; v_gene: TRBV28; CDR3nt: TGTGCCAGCAGTCCACGACAGGTGATTGCAGATACGCAGTATTTT; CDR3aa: CASSPRQVIADTQYF
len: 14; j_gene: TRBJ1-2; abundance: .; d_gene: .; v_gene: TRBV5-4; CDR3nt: TGTGCCAGCAGCTTGGGAGACCCGGGGAATGGCTACACCTTC; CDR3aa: CASSLGDPGNGYTF
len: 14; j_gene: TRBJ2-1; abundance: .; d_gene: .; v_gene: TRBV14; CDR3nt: TGTGCCAGCAGCCAAGATGGACCTAGGGATGAGCAGTTCTTC; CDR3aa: CASSQDGPRDEQFF
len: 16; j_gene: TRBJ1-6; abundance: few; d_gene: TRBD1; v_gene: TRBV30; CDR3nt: TGTGCCTGGAGCCGGGACAGGACCACCTATAATTCACCCCTCCACTTT; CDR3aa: CAWSRDRTTYNSPLHF
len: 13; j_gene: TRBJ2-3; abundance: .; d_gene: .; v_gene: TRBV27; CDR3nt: TGTGCCAGCAGATGGGGGATCACAGATACGCAGTATTTT; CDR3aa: CASRWGITDTQYF
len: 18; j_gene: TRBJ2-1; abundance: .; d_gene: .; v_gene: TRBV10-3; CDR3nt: TGTGCCATCAGTGAGTCCCCACTGGTGGGGGGCCAATACAATGAGCAGTTCTTC; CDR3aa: CAISESPLVGGQYNEQFF
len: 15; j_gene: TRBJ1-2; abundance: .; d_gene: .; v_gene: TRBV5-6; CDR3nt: TGTGCCAGCAGCTTCCCGACAGCTCTAGTCTATGGCTACACCTTC; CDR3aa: CASSFPTALVYGYTF